This T cell receptor beta chain stems from a study of control samples from healthy donors and cancer patients. CDR3 size: 14 residues. The V end lost 3 bases, the J end lost 3 bases, and 12 bases lay between the germline ends. Germline CDR1 and CDR2: SNHLY and FYNNEI. Repertoires were generated with immunoSEQ multiplex PCR, while TCRdb's copy carries only in-frame clones and drops some. The sample records roughly 88,000 clones, more than 85% being singletons. The J gene is TRBJ2-7, the V gene TRBV2; D uncertain. The TCR was taken from a woman in her twenties or thirties in good health. The material sequenced was blood. As DNA, the CDR3 is TGTGCCAGCAGTGACCCTAACCTCATCTACGAGCAGTACTTC. It yields the protein CASSDPNLIYEQYF. Based on the CDR3 plus reference TRBV2 and TRBJ2-7, the full variable domain is EPEVTQTPSHQVTQMGQEVILRCVPISNHLYFYWYRQILGQKVEFLVSFYNNEISEKSEIFDDQFSVERPDGSNFTLKIRSTKLEDSAMYFCASSDPNLIYEQYFGPGTRLTVT.